This T cell receptor (beta chain) was identified during a study of regulatory T cells in long-lasting Graves disease (dated by TCRdb to 2020 to 2022). Regarding the study in general: Antithyroid drugs had been taken for less than 3 months by newly diagnosed Graves' disease patients. Patients with persistent Graves' disease were compared with patients with newly diagnosed Graves' disease using TCR sequencing and RNA sequencing of peripheral blood. The study was conducted in China and was registered as a clinical trial. A total of roughly 35 samples were covered by TCR sequencing, comprising around 13 persistent and about 20 newly diagnosed Graves' disease patients. What the authors observed across the whole study: Preferential use of TRBV28, TRBJ1-2 and TRBJ2-5 was observed in persistent disease, whereas TRBV20-1 and TRBJ2-1 were favored in newly diagnosed disease. Persistent patients shared more public clonotypes among themselves (roughly 2,700) than newly diagnosed patients did (more than 950). Compared with newly diagnosed patients, persistent Graves' disease patients had lower TCR Shannon entropy and fewer highly expanded clones, which suggests clonal expansion. Sequencing and analysis were limited to the TCR beta chain. Only peripheral blood was studied, because thyroid tissue, the primary lesion, was inaccessible. As a limitation, the authors acknowledged that the small sample size may reduce accuracy.

The time point label on this specimen signifies: newly diagnosed GD, antithyroid drugs for less than 3 months. RNA was extracted from PBMCs in TRIzol for both TCR sequencing and RNA sequencing. The diagnosis of Graves' disease was made according to American Thyroid Association guidelines. The patients came from an endocrinology department in Xi'an, China. From each patient, about 8.9 milliliters of peripheral blood was collected into an EDTA anticoagulant tube. Ficoll Paque Plus density gradient separation was used to isolate PBMCs, and no further T cell sorting was performed. An Agilent 2100 Bioanalyzer and agarose gel were used to check RNA quality, and a NanoDrop 2000 was used to measure RNA concentration. In its sample, this clonotype was seen a few times. The specificity of this receptor is unknown. No much larger clone exists at a distance of one base, and base qualities are not known. Library construction relied on multiplex PCR. TCRdb shows the sequencer as Illumina HiSeq 4000. TCR beta libraries were built with iRepertoire HTBI primers and Arm-PCR amplification of CDR3 regions. Before sequencing, the PCR products went through gel purification. The study's own analysis went as follows. A total of 62 TRBV and about 13 TRBJ segments were identified across samples and were used for gene usage analysis of CDR3 amino acid clonotypes. COPE and FqMerger were used to merge filtered high-quality paired reads into contigs. BLAST was used to align contigs to the IMGT TRBV, TRBD and TRBJ reference genes, and CDR3 was defined following IMGT. Clonotypes above 0.1% frequency were classified as highly expanded clones. Shannon entropy was used to measure repertoire diversity, and the Gini coefficient was used to measure V-J evenness. A clonotype found in more than one individual was treated as public. Starting from the raw public reads, TCRdb applied fastp trimming at Q25, assembled clones with MiXCR and retained in-frame beta chains. Rows matching on CDR3 protein sequence are summarized as one entry with the most common DNA and genes. TCRdb, rather than the study authors, made the V and J calls. The sample records approximately 400,000 distinct CDR3 sequences, 15% of which are singletons. Of the sample, about 7.8% falls within the top ten clones.

The CDR3 measures 13 amino acids from cysteine to phenylalanine. The CDR3 DNA has 39 bases and is translated from base 1. V is shortened by 2 bases, J by 5 bases, and the region joining them spans 10 bases. From the germline V gene (reference sequence), CDR1 is GTSNPN and CDR2 is SVGIG. This sample was also put to use in a study of T cells in Graves' hyperthyroidism and ophthalmopathy. The second paper further reports: A patient counted as having stable Graves' hyperthyroidism if no progression to ophthalmopathy occurred over 18 months of follow-up. The hyperthyroidism patients were between 18 and 65 years old and newly diagnosed, with a disease duration of less than 2 months. The study excluded patients with uncontrolled infections, other autoimmune diseases, pregnancy or lactation. Diagnoses relied on clinical symptoms, serum thyroxine and TRAb, thyroid ultrasound and orbital computed tomography. A first-round RT-PCR of the TCR CDR3 used the HTBI primer set with the Qiagen OneStep RT-PCR kit. Blood samples also contained most of the expanded thyroid clonotypes (frequency above 0.001), which suggests that blood repertoires may reflect thyroid immune responses. A 13 V-J signature model separated ophthalmopathy from stable hyperthyroidism, with 87.88% sensitivity and roughly 81% specificity in cross-validation and 80%/75% in testing. In validation, the model predicted progression to ophthalmopathy with around 71% sensitivity and 72% to 85% specificity, a median of 6.5 months before onset. To identify distinguishing TCR V-J signatures, a discovery cohort of 100 or so patients was used, comprising 40 to 45 with Graves' ophthalmopathy and approximately 58 with stable Graves' hyperthyroidism. An independent validation cohort of under 20 hyperthyroidism patients and approximately 15 patients who later progressed to ophthalmopathy tested prospective prediction of ophthalmopathy. For training and testing, the roughly 93 patients in the discovery cohort were randomly divided in a 7:3 ratio. Thyroid tissue and blood T-cell repertoires from over 5 Graves' hyperthyroidism patients were also compared in the study. After blood sampling, hyperthyroidism patients were treated with methimazole at a starting dose of 30 mg daily, and ophthalmopathy patients were treated with high-dose intravenous methylprednisolone. Libraries were constructed in a second round of multiplex PCR, after which size selection and purification were carried out. Paired-end sequencing of the libraries was performed with 100 bp reads on an Illumina HiSeq2000. SOAPnuke was used to process the raw data, throwing out any read that contained adapters or uncalled bases, had a mean Phred below 15, or lacked an exact constant-primer or identifier match. COPE v1.2.5 was used to merge the high-quality paired reads, and each unique nucleotide sequence was defined as a clonotype. Clonotypes were aligned to IMGT TRBV, TRBD and TRBJ reference segments using MiTCR v1.1. Only V-J combinations with frequency above 0.0001, covering about 99% of repertoires, were analysed. A TCS score was defined as the ratio between F50 (clonal expansion) and ExV (chaos), using BLOSUM62-based TCRdist between CDR3 peptides within each V-J. Welch's t-statistics and random forest reduced around 510 V-J features to 10 to 15, which were used in a naive Bayes classifier (R e1071). Sample size was not statistically predetermined, and blinding of investigators to group allocation was not performed. TCR Vbeta CDR3 sequencing of 140 or so peripheral blood samples (roughly 41 ophthalmopathy, 75 or so hyperthyroidism and roughly 17 progressor patients) is reported in the paper.

The sequenced sample was peripheral blood mononuclear cells (PBMCs), obtained at new diagnosis, from a patient treated with antithyroid drugs. This TCR derives from a woman between 35 and 50 years old with Graves disease. Donor details come from another sample of the same person, matched by shared clones. This sequence uses TRBV30 and TRBJ1-5; the D gene cannot be resolved reliably. The base sequence is TGTGCCTGGAGTTCAAGGGCTGATCAGCCCCAGCATTTT. It is translated as CAWSSRADQPQHF. Where the CDR3 stops, the reference TRBV30 and TRBJ1-5 genes take over; the full variable domain is SQTIHQWPATLVQPVGSPLSLECTVEGTSNPNLYWYRQAAGRGLQLLFYSVGIGQISSEVPQNLSASRPQDRQFILSSKKLLLSDSGFYLCAWSSRADQPQHFGDGTRLSIL.